The clone carrying this T cell receptor (beta chain) appeared a single time. Only in-frame clones appear in the TCRdb table, and some are missing; sequencing was by immunoSEQ multiplex PCR. The repertoire includes some 130,000 clones, around 90% of them detected once, and about 2.3% sits in the top ten. The data belong to a study of control samples from healthy donors and cancer patients. Germline-derived CDR1 and CDR2 are LNHDA and SQIVND (reference sequence). The V gene lost 2 bases and the J gene lost 3 bases, with 8 bases spanning the gap. The CDR3 length is 13 residues. The sequenced sample consisted of blood. This chain uses TRBV19 with TRBJ2-7; weak D call: TRBD1 (6 bases). The clonotype was recovered from a man aged 40-49 years in good health. The CDR3 loop reads CASSITQGYEQYF. In nucleotides, the CDR3 is TGTGCCAGTAGTATAACACAGGGCTACGAGCAGTACTTC.